This T cell receptor beta chain emerged from a study of shared clonotypes between healthy human individuals. Study-wide findings and caveats: Approximately 5.1% was the fraction of naive CD4 clonotypes found shared across a few donors.

The method was immunoSEQ multiplex PCR; TCRdb's version includes in-frame clones alone and lacks a portion of them. The table shows roughly 1 million clones, with 75% to 80% occurring only once. The CDR3 runs to 12 residues. Between the trimmed V and J ends, which lost 5 bases and 7 bases, there was a span of 15 bases. Germline loops: CDR1 GTSNPN, CDR2 SVGIG (reference sequence). Comments on this clone: The antigen is unknown.

The rearrangement joins TRBV30 to TRBJ2-7; D is possibly TRBD1 or TRBD2 (8 bases each). The clonotype originates from a man aged 18 to 35 in good health. Some clones in this sample may be carry-over from other donors' samples. The specimen sequenced was memory CD4+ T cells from PBMCs. Subset defined: CD45RA-negative fraction. The CDR3 DNA reads TGTGCCTGGGGGACAGGCGGGGGGGAGCAGTACTTC. This translates into CAWGTGGGEQYF. Using reference TRBV30 and TRBJ2-7 for the parts outside the CDR3, the full variable domain is SQTIHQWPATLVQPVGSPLSLECTVEGTSNPNLYWYRQAAGRGLQLLFYSVGIGQISSEVPQNLSASRPQDRQFILSSKKLLLSDSGFYLCAWGTGGGEQYFGPGTRLTVT.